The entry below gives a single T cell receptor beta chain sequence along with its context. CDR1 SEHNR and CDR2 FQNEAQ come from the germline V gene (reference sequence). V lost 4 bases to trimming and J lost 7 bases, with 10 bases between them. The CDR3 totals 12 residues. Only in-frame clones appear in the TCRdb table, and some are missing; sequencing was by immunoSEQ multiplex PCR. The sample contains approximately 21,000 clones, roughly 88% of which appear only once. This sample stems from a study of OX40 agonist ivuxolimab in advanced cancers. The receptor comes from an adult with an advanced solid tumor such as melanoma, head and neck, liver or kidney cancer. The source was CD4+ or CD8+ T cells sorted from blood, collected in a trial of the OX40 agonist ivuxolimab. V and J are TRBV7-9 and TRBJ1-1; D is perhaps TRBD1 (5 bases). The chain's CDR3 is CASSWGTFEAFF. CDR3 nucleotide sequence: TGTGCCAGCAGCTGGGGCACTTTTGAAGCTTTCTTT.